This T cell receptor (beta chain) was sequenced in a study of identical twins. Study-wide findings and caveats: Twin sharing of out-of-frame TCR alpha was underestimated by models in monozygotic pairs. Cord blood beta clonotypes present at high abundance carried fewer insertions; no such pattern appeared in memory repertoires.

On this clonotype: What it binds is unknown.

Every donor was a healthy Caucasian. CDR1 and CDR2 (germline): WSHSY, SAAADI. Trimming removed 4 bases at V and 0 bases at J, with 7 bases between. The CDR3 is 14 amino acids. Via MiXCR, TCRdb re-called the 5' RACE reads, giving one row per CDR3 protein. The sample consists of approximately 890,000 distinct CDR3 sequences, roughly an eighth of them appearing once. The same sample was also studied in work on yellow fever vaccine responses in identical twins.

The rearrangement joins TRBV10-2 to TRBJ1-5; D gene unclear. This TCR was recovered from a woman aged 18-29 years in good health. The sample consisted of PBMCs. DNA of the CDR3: TGCGCCAGCAGTGCGGGATATAGCAATCAGCCCCAGCATTTT. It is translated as CASSAGYSNQPQHF.